This T cell receptor (beta chain) derives from a study of T cell responses to AZD1222 COVID-19 vaccine. Overall study findings and caveats: White British donors predominated, females outnumbered males, and clonal diversity was possibly underestimated.

This clone was seen only once. Its antigen remains unknown. Only in-frame clones appear in the TCRdb table, and some are missing; sequencing was by immunoSEQ multiplex PCR. The sample has around 62,000 clones; roughly 90% are singletons. The CDR3 length is 15 residues. The germline V gene has CDR1 LGHNT and CDR2 FRNRAP. The ends were cut back, 2 bases at V and 0 bases at J, with 8 bases in the middle. Sequenced here: peripheral blood, sampled on day 0 of AZD1222 vaccination. The source is an adult in good health. This chain joins TRBV12-5 and TRBJ1-5; D unresolved. The CDR3 bases are TGTGCTAGTGGTTTGTCAGGTTATAGCAATCAGCCCCAGCATTTT. This gives the protein CASGLSGYSNQPQHF.